A selection of T cell receptor beta chains follows, all from one sample in a study of blood T cell repertoires in COVID-19. Clones were sequenced by immunoSEQ multiplex PCR, and TCRdb holds only the in-frame ones, with some missing. The sample comprises approximately 100,000 clones, 80% to 90% of which are singletons, and 11% rests with the top ten. Sample: peripheral blood. Source of these receptors: a woman aged 25 to 39 with acute or convalescent COVID-19. Each CDR3 is given with its conserved first and last residue. Fields, in order: J gene, D gene, V gene, clone size, CDR3 protein, CDR3 DNA. D genes are given only for firm matches. Size values are once, few and many counts, or a class for expanded clones, and some rows have none.

TRBJ1-2,-,TRBV6-5,-,CASNPLWNYGYTF,TGTGCCAGCAACCCTCTATGGAACTATGGCTACACCTTC
TRBJ2-7,TRBD2,TRBV9,few,CASSKVGGGFYEQYF,TGTGCCAGCAGCAAAGTGGGGGGAGGGTTCTACGAGCAGTACTTC
TRBJ1-5,TRBD1,TRBV7-8,few,CASSFTGGMDNQPQHF,TGTGCCAGCAGTTTTACAGGGGGAATGGACAATCAGCCCCAGCATTTT
TRBJ2-3,-,TRBV4-1,-,CASSQVLEKYF,TGCGCCAGCAGCCAAGTACTAGAAAAGTATTTT
TRBJ1-4,-,TRBV5-1,-,CASSVGTPGVEKLFF,TGCGCCAGCAGCGTGGGGACTCCGGGGGTTGAAAAACTGTTTTTT
TRBJ1-6,TRBD1,TRBV5-8,-,CASSLAAGGARAPLHF,TGTGCCAGCAGCTTGGCTGCAGGGGGCGCGAGGGCACCCCTCCACTTT
TRBJ1-3,TRBD1,TRBV30,once,CAWSVRQGVNTIYF,TGTGCCTGGAGTGTAAGACAGGGGGTAAACACCATATATTTT
TRBJ2-3,TRBD2,TRBV9,-,CASSSGLAGSTDTQYF,TGTGCCAGCAGCTCTGGACTAGCGGGTTCCACAGATACGCAGTATTTT
TRBJ1-4,-,TRBV6-1,-,CASSGQANNEKLFF,TGTGCCAGCAGTGGACAGGCTAATAATGAAAAACTGTTTTTT
TRBJ1-2,-,TRBV2,many,CASSSGYYGYTF,TGTGCCAGCAGTTCGGGGTACTATGGCTACACCTTC
TRBJ2-2,TRBD1,TRBV29-1,-,CSAQGQVYTGELFF,TGCAGCGCCCAGGGACAGGTCTACACCGGGGAGCTGTTTTTT
TRBJ2-3,-,TRBV7-3,-,CASSLAGSTDTQYF,TGTGCCAGCAGCTTAGCGGGGAGCACAGATACGCAGTATTTT
TRBJ1-2,TRBD1,TRBV28,-,CASSSPRDRYYGYTF,TGTGCCAGCAGTTCCCCCCGGGACAGGTACTATGGCTACACCTTC
TRBJ2-1,TRBD2,TRBV9,-,CASSEGTSGPNEQFF,TGTGCCAGCAGCGAGGGGACTAGCGGGCCCAATGAGCAGTTCTTC
TRBJ2-7,-,TRBV13,once,CASSLEKDFYEQYF,TGTGCCAGCAGCTTAGAGAAAGACTTCTACGAGCAGTACTTC
TRBJ2-7,-,TRBV10-3,-,CAISGGVQPYEQYF,TGTGCCATCAGTGGGGGGGTCCAACCCTACGAGCAGTACTTC
TRBJ1-6,TRBD1,TRBV30,-,CAWIWDRGNSPLHF,TGTGCCTGGATTTGGGACAGGGGGAATTCACCCCTCCACTTT
TRBJ2-1,-,TRBV6-1,once,CASSEINEQFF,TGTGCCAGCAGTGAAATAAATGAGCAGTTCTTC
TRBJ2-7,TRBD1,TRBV2,-,CASNDRGSNYEQYF,TGTGCCAGCAATGACAGGGGGTCAAACTACGAGCAGTACTTC
TRBJ1-5,-,TRBV27,once,CASSLSGGSNQPQHF,TGTGCCAGCAGTTTGAGTGGGGGGAGCAATCAGCCCCAGCATTTT
TRBJ1-4,TRBD1,TRBV6-5,-,CASRAGGAEEKLFF,TGTGCCAGCAGGGCAGGGGGCGCGGAGGAAAAACTGTTTTTT
TRBJ1-1,TRBD1,TRBV7-8,-,CASSLVGQAEAFF,TGTGCCAGCAGCTTGGTGGGACAGGCTGAAGCTTTCTTT
TRBJ2-1,TRBD2,TRBV11-2,-,CASSSGRRNEQFF,TGTGCCAGCAGCTCCGGGAGGAGGAATGAGCAGTTCTTC
TRBJ1-4,TRBD1,TRBV3-1/TRBV3-2,-,CASSQEGQGASNAEKLFF,TGTGCCAGCAGCCAAGAAGGCCAGGGGGCATCCAATGCTGAAAAACTGTTTTTT
TRBJ1-5,-,TRBV30,-,CAWSVIIQGRQPQHF,TGTGCCTGGAGTGTAATAATACAGGGACGTCAGCCCCAGCATTTT
TRBJ2-7,TRBD1,TRBV11-2,-,CASSSGTAAEQYF,TGTGCCAGCAGCTCTGGGACAGCGGCCGAGCAGTACTTC